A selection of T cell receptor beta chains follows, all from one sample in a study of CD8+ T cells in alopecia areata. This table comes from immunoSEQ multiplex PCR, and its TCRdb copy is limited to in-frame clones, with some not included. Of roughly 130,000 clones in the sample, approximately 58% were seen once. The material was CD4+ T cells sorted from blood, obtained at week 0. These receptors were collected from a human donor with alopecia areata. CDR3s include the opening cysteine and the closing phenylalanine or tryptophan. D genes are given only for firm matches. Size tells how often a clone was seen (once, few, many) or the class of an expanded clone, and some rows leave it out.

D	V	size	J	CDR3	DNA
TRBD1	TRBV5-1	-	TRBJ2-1	CASSSTSGQLYNEQFF	TGCGCCAGCAGCTCTACCTCGGGACAGCTCTACAATGAGCAGTTCTTC
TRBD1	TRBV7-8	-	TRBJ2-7	CASSVQGAAYEQYF	TGTGCCAGCAGCGTTCAGGGGGCGGCCTACGAGCAGTACTTC
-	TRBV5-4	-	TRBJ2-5	CASSLTRQEETQYF	TGTGCCAGCAGCTTGACAAGACAGGAAGAGACCCAGTACTTC
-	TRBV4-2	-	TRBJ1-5	CASSQEHGNQPQHF	TGTGCCAGCAGCCAAGAGCACGGAAATCAGCCCCAGCATTTT
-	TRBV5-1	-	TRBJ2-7	CASSSRVGYEQYF	TGCGCCAGCAGCTCAAGGGTGGGCTACGAGCAGTACTTC
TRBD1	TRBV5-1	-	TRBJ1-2	CASSAGTGAYGYTF	TGCGCCAGCAGCGCGGGGACAGGGGCCTATGGCTACACCTTC
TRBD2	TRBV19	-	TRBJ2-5	CASSIFGTSGGLQETQYF	TGTGCCAGTAGTATATTCGGGACTAGCGGGGGACTTCAAGAGACCCAGTACTTC
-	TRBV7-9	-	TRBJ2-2	CASSWGTPNTGELFF	TGTGCCAGCAGCTGGGGGACACCGAACACCGGGGAGCTGTTTTTT
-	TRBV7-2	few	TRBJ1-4	CASSFGSATNEKLFF	TGTGCCAGCAGCTTCGGGTCTGCAACTAATGAAAAACTGTTTTTT
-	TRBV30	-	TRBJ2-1	CAWSGSNEQFF	TGTGCCTGGAGTGGGTCCAATGAGCAGTTCTTC
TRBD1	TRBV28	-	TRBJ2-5	CASSLLGQGARETQYF	TGTGCCAGCAGTTTACTGGGACAGGGGGCTCGGGAGACCCAGTACTTC
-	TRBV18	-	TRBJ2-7	CASSPRDYEQYF	TGTGCCAGCTCACCACGAGACTACGAGCAGTACTTC
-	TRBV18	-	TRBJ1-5	CASSPPGRGPQPQHF	TGTGCCAGCTCACCACCGGGGAGGGGTCCTCAGCCCCAGCATTTT
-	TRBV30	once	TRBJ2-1	CAWSGPRGWQFF	TGTGCCTGGAGTGGACCTCGAGGTTGGCAGTTCTTC
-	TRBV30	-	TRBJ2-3	CAWSVGADTQYF	TGTGCCTGGAGTGTTGGGGCAGATACGCAGTATTTT
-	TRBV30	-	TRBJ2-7	CAWSVHGANTEQYF	TGTGCCTGGAGTGTACATGGGGCGAACACCGAGCAGTACTTC
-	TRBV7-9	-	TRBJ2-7	CASSLTGDSYEQYF	TGTGCCAGCAGCTTAACGGGGGACAGTTACGAGCAGTACTTC
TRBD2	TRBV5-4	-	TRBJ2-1	CASSLVWRGLARWNYNEQFF	TGTGCCAGCAGCTTGGTTTGGCGGGGACTAGCACGATGGAACTACAATGAGCAGTTCTTC
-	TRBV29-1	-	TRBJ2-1	CSVAGDASYNEQFF	TGCAGCGTTGCCGGGGATGCATCCTACAATGAGCAGTTCTTC
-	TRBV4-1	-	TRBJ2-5	CASSQEPKFPGAQYF	TGCGCCAGCAGCCAAGAGCCAAAATTCCCCGGGGCCCAGTACTTC
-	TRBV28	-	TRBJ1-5	CASSHRERPQHF	TGTGCCAGCAGTCACAGGGAGCGGCCCCAGCATTTT
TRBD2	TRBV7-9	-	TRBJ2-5	CASSLAGTSGVETQYF	TGTGCCAGCAGCTTAGCCGGGACTAGCGGCGTAGAGACCCAGTACTTC
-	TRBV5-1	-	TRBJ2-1	CASSRAQGYNEQFF	TGCGCCAGCAGCAGGGCGCAGGGCTACAATGAGCAGTTCTTC
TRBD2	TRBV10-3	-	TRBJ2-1	CAISEYGGGAPNNEQFF	TGTGCCATCAGTGAGTACGGCGGGGGGGCCCCTAACAATGAGCAGTTCTTC
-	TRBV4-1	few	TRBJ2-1	CASSRTLADEQFF	TGCGCCAGCAGCCGGACATTAGCGGATGAGCAGTTCTTC
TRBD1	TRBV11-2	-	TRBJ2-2	CASSVTGGVTGELFF	TGTGCCAGCAGCGTCACAGGGGGCGTCACCGGGGAGCTGTTTTTT
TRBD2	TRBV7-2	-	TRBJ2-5	CASSSLLAGGAETQYF	TGTGCCAGCAGCTCCCTGTTAGCGGGAGGGGCAGAGACCCAGTACTTC
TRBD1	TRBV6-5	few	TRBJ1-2	CASADRGRGYTF	TGTGCCAGCGCGGACAGGGGGCGAGGCTACACCTTC
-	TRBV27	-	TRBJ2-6	CASSLWSEVASGANVLTF	TGTGCCAGCAGTTTATGGAGCGAGGTAGCCTCTGGGGCCAACGTCCTGACTTTC
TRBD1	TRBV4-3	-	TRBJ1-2	CASSQEQGALYGYTF	TGCGCCAGCAGCCAAGAGCAGGGGGCGTTATATGGCTACACCTTC
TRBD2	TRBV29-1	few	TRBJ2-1	CSVEFQRGLASNEQFF	TGCAGCGTTGAATTCCAACGGGGACTAGCTTCAAATGAGCAGTTCTTC
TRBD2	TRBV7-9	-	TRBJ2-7	CASSQGLVYEQYF	TGTGCCAGCAGCCAGGGACTAGTCTACGAGCAGTACTTC
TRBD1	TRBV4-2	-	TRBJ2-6	CASSPGQEYSGANVLTF	TGTGCCAGCAGCCCTGGACAGGAATACTCTGGGGCCAACGTCCTGACTTTC
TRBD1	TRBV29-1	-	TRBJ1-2	CSVEDLGTGVYYGYTF	TGCAGCGTTGAAGATCTAGGGACAGGGGTGTACTATGGCTACACCTTC
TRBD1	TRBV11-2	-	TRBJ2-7	CASSLLAGTGVYEQYF	TGTGCCAGCAGCTTATTGGCCGGGACAGGGGTCTACGAGCAGTACTTC
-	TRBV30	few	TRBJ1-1	CAWSKKGGRTEAFF	TGTGCCTGGAGTAAGAAGGGTGGGAGAACTGAAGCTTTCTTT
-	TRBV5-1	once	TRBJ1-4	CASRPFPGGAANEKLFF	TGCGCCAGCAGGCCGTTCCCTGGTGGAGCTGCTAATGAAAAACTGTTTTTT
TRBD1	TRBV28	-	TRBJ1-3	CASSSTGVAGNTIYF	TGTGCCAGCAGTTCCACAGGGGTAGCTGGAAACACCATATATTTT
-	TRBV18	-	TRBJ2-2	CASSPPSGTGELFF	TGTGCCAGCTCACCACCGTCAGGCACCGGGGAGCTGTTTTTT
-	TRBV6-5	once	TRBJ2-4	CASSYGGTKNIQYF	TGTGCCAGCAGTTACGGAGGGACCAAAAACATTCAGTACTTC
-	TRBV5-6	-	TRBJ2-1	CASSFGLVNEQFF	TGTGCCAGCAGCTTTGGACTCGTCAATGAGCAGTTCTTC
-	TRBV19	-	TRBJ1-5	CASSLGRRGHSNQPQHF	TGTGCCAGTAGTCTGGGCAGGAGGGGTCATAGCAATCAGCCCCAGCATTTT
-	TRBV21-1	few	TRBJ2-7	CASSKVGTSRCEQYF	TGTGCCAGCAGCAAAGTAGGGACATCCCGGTGCGAGCAGTACTTC
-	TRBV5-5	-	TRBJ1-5	CASSLEGGNQPQHF	TGTGCCAGCAGCTTGGAGGGGGGCAATCAGCCCCAGCATTTT
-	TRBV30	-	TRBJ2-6	CACPRRSYSGANVLTF	TGTGCCTGCCCGCGTAGGTCTTACTCTGGGGCCAACGTCCTGACTTTC
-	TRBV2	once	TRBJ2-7	CASRVGGGEQYF	TGTGCCAGCAGGGTCGGGGGAGGCGAGCAGTACTTC
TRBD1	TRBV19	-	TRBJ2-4	CASSRPGQGNIQYF	TGTGCCAGTAGTAGGCCGGGACAGGGTAACATTCAGTACTTC
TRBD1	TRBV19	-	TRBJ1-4	CASNTGTGYEKLFF	TGTGCCAGTAATACCGGGACAGGGTACGAAAAACTGTTTTTT
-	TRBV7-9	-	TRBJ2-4	CASSLIENIQYF	TGTGCCAGCAGCCTCATTGAAAACATTCAGTACTTC
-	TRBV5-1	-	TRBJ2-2	CASSLDGSGELFF	TGCGCCAGCAGCTTGGACGGTTCCGGGGAGCTGTTTTTT
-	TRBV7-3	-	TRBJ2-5	CASRRTSLPGETQYF	TGTGCCAGCAGACGGACCAGCCTCCCGGGGGAGACCCAGTACTTC
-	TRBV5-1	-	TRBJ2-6	CASKFPGANVLTF	TGCGCCAGCAAATTCCCTGGGGCCAACGTCCTGACTTTC
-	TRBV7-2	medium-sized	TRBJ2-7	CASSSRVGYEQYF	TGTGCCAGCAGCTCCCGCGTCGGCTACGAGCAGTACTTC
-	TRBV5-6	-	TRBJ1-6	CASSLGEVNSPLHF	TGTGCCAGCAGCTTGGGGGAGGTTAATTCACCCCTCCACTTT
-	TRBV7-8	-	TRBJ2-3	CASSLDAVERTDTQYF	TGTGCCAGCAGCTTAGATGCGGTAGAGCGGACAGATACGCAGTATTTT
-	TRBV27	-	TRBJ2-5	CASSSRRGETQYF	TGTGCCAGCAGTTCCCGACGAGGGGAGACCCAGTACTTC